The entry below describes one TCR beta chain. Its antigen is still unknown. These data originate in a study of STAT5B mutations in CD4+ large granular lymphocyte leukemia. Overall study results and limits: 25% of private leukemic clonotypes occurred rarely in other patients' non-leukemic repertoires. Without putative leukemic clones, patient CD4-sorted repertoires remained more clonal than healthy CD4+ repertoires.

As originally analysed: Productive clonotypes were detectable down to 2.59 x 10-5 frequency. Sequencing used immunoSEQ multiplex PCR; TCRdb keeps in-frame clones, though not all of them. V, J and clone size are taken as reported in that table, and D and trimming were inferred from the DNA itself. The table includes 30,000 to 35,000 clones, 65% to 70% detected once. The source is a human donor in good health. What was sequenced was CD4+ T cells from blood buffy coats.

CDR3 nucleotides: TGTGCCAGCAGCTTAAGACTGAATCAGCCCCAGCATTTT. Translating it yields CASSLRLNQPQHF. V usage is TRBV7-2 and J usage is TRBJ1-5, with D unclear. This CDR3 region has 13 residues. Trimming left V 2 bases short and J 4 bases short, with 6 bases between. Per germline, CDR1 SGHTA and CDR2 FQGNSA.